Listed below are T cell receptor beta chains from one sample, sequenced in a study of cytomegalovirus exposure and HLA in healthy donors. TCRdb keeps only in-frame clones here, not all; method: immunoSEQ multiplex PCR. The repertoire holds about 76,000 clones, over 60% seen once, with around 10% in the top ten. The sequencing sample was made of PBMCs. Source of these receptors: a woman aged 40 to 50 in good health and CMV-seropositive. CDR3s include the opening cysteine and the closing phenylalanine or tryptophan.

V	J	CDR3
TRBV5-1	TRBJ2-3	CASSLELQGSGDTQYF
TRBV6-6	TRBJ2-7	CASSPAYYEQYF
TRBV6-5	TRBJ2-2	CASSLTSIAGELFF
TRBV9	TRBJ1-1	CASSQDSNTEAFF
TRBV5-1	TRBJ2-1	CASSPDSEQFF
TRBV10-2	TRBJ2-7	CASSQTGWEQYF
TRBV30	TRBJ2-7	CAWTPRTLIYEQYF
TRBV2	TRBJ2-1	CASSERQSREQFF
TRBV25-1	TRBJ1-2	CASRRGTGHYGYTF
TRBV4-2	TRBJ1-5	CASSIGQGDNQPQHF
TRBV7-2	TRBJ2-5	CASSLSGGLLQETQYF
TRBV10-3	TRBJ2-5	CAISERLAGEGTQYF
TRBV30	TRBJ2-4	CAWSSINIQYF
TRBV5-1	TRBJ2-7	CASSVDSSFYEQYF
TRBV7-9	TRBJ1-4	CASSLGGIPVEKLFF
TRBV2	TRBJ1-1	CASMGERNTEAFF
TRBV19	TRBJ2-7	CASSRDRGPYEQYF
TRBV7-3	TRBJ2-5	CASSLKGQGFETQYF
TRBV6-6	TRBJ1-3	CASRGQKSSGNTIYF
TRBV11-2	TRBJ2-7	CASSSASGRVEQYF
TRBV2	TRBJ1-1	CASSVYLNTEAFF
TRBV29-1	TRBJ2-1	CSVLPGYGDSSYNEQFF